This T cell receptor beta chain comes out of a study of T cell repertoires and Cas9 in healthy adults. The overall study: Multi-effector potency, cytotoxicity and lineage were assessed in SpCas9-reactive CD4 and CD8 T cells. Study outcomes and limitations: Reportedly, SpCas9-reactive effector T cell proliferation and function were mitigated by SpCas9-reactive Tregs in vitro.

About this clone: What it recognizes is unknown.

Between the trimmed V and J ends, which lost 3 bases and 5 bases, there was a span of 10 bases. In germline, CDR1 is MNHEY, CDR2 SMNVEV (reference sequence). This CDR3 has 14 residues. TCRdb's table, derived via immunoSEQ multiplex PCR, lists solely in-frame clones and lacks some. The sample contains more than 13,000 clones, roughly nine tenths of which appear only once. This TCR came from a human donor in good health. The chain couples TRBV27 to TRBJ1-4; D not certain. Material for sequencing was Tregs (CD4+, CD25+, CD127-, CD137-, CD154-) from PBMCs; culture status not recorded. Written as DNA, the CDR3 is TGTGCCAGCAGTTTTAACCGCCCCAATGAAAAACTGTTTTTT. This encodes CASSFNRPNEKLFF.